This TCR beta chain was sequenced during a study of response to subunit inactivated influenza vaccine. Points from the study as a whole: The authors suggested that every seasonal influenza vaccination recruits few new T cells.

MiXCR, run by TCRdb on the RT-PCR reads, gives a single entry per CDR3 protein. The profile shows under 200,000 distinct CDR3 sequences, approximately 10% of them singletons. This clonotype was seen at least ten times. The antigen remains undetermined. Looked up from germline, CDR1 is MDHEN and CDR2 is SYDVKM. The CDR3 consists of 15 residues. Trimming removed 4 bases at V and 4 bases at J, with 17 bases between. The V and J genes are TRBV28 and TRBJ2-7; perhaps TRBD2 as D (5 bases). The receptor was isolated from a man aged 50-59 years who received an inactivated influenza vaccine. The sample in question was non-naive T cells sorted from PBMCs, obtained 35 to 45 days after vaccination. The CDR3 spells CASSSTGMAAYEQYF. CDR3 nucleotides: TGTGCCAGCAGTTCCACCGGGATGGCGGCGTACGAGCAGTACTTC.